The rows below give T cell receptor beta chains drawn from one sample of a study of blood T cells in healthy people across ages. MiXCR, run by TCRdb on the 5' RACE reads, gives a single entry per CDR3 protein. The sample gives approximately 1,100,000 distinct CDR3 sequences, 45% of which show up once; approximately 17% is in the top ten. The sample comprised blood. The receptors come from a woman in her sixties or seventies in good health. The CDR3 runs from the conserved cysteine through the conserved F or W. The order of the fields is J gene, V gene, CDR3 length, clone size, D gene, CDR3 protein, CDR3 DNA. The D gene is left open where the match is weak. The size field is filled for only some rows; it gives once, few, many or a size class.

J: TRBJ2-3; V: TRBV27; length: 17; size: NA; D: NA; CDR3: CASLPRIGPGGGDTQYF; DNA: TGTGCCAGCCTGCCCCGCATAGGGCCAGGGGGAGGAGATACGCAGTATTTT
J: TRBJ2-5; V: TRBV20-1; length: 13; size: few; D: NA; CDR3: CSARRGPQETQYF; DNA: TGCAGTGCCAGAAGGGGACCGCAAGAGACCCAGTACTTC
J: TRBJ2-7; V: TRBV7-2; length: 13; size: few; D: NA; CDR3: CASSGDLSYEQYF; DNA: TGTGCCAGCAGCGGGGACTTATCCTACGAGCAGTACTTC
J: TRBJ2-7; V: TRBV20-1; length: 11; size: few; D: NA; CDR3: CSARMVYEQYF; DNA: TGCAGTGCTAGAATGGTATACGAGCAGTACTTC
J: TRBJ2-3; V: TRBV5-1; length: 15; size: NA; D: NA; CDR3: CASSLANGPGDTQYF; DNA: TGCGCCAGCAGCTTGGCCAACGGGCCGGGCGATACGCAGTATTTT
J: TRBJ2-1; V: TRBV7-9; length: 16; size: few; D: TRBD1; CDR3: CASSLGTGEGKDEQFF; DNA: TGTGCCAGCAGCTTAGGGACAGGGGAGGGTAAGGATGAGCAGTTCTTC
J: TRBJ1-6; V: TRBV10-2; length: 16; size: NA; D: NA; CDR3: CASSESNDSPDSPLHF; DNA: TGCGCCAGCAGTGAGTCGAACGACAGTCCTGATTCACCCCTCCACTTT
J: TRBJ2-1; V: TRBV20-1; length: 14; size: NA; D: TRBD1; CDR3: CSARKTGPYDEQFF; DNA: TGCAGTGCTAGAAAGACAGGGCCGTACGATGAGCAGTTCTTC
J: TRBJ2-5; V: TRBV29-1; length: 12; size: once; D: NA; CDR3: CSVEKDYNEQYF; DNA: TGCAGCGTTGAAAAGGACTACAATGAGCAGTACTTC
J: TRBJ2-5; V: TRBV29-1; length: 10; size: NA; D: NA; CDR3: CSVRLETQYF; DNA: TGCAGCGTTCGGTTGGAGACCCAGTACTTC
J: TRBJ2-3; V: TRBV7-2; length: 15; size: NA; D: NA; CDR3: CASSLVDSGADTQYF; DNA: TGTGCCAGCAGCTTAGTTGATAGCGGCGCAGATACGCAGTATTTT
J: TRBJ2-1; V: TRBV27; length: 16; size: NA; D: NA; CDR3: CASSLFGHRSYNEQFF; DNA: TGTGCCAGCAGTTTATTCGGGCACCGAAGCTACAATGAGCAGTTCTTC
J: TRBJ1-2; V: TRBV5-5; length: 12; size: NA; D: NA; CDR3: CASSMSEGGYTF; DNA: TGTGCCAGCAGCATGTCGGAGGGGGGCTACACCTTC
J: TRBJ1-2; V: TRBV11-2; length: 13; size: NA; D: NA; CDR3: CASSLGAGVGYTF; DNA: TGTGCCAGCAGCTTAGGGGCCGGGGTAGGCTACACCTTC
J: TRBJ1-1; V: TRBV6-5; length: 16; size: NA; D: TRBD1; CDR3: CASQGTENSMNTEAFF; DNA: TGTGCCAGCCAAGGGACAGAGAATTCCATGAACACTGAAGCTTTCTTT
J: TRBJ1-1; V: TRBV6-6; length: 13; size: few; D: NA; CDR3: CASTLGRNTEAFF; DNA: TGTGCCAGCACACTCGGCCGGAACACTGAAGCTTTCTTT
J: TRBJ1-4; V: TRBV2; length: 12; size: NA; D: NA; CDR3: CASSSRGEKLFF; DNA: TGTGCCAGCAGTAGTAGGGGGGAAAAACTGTTTTTT
J: TRBJ2-1; V: TRBV5-1; length: 15; size: few; D: TRBD1; CDR3: CASSRTGTGGYEQFF; DNA: TGCGCCAGCAGCCGCACCGGGACAGGGGGCTATGAGCAGTTCTTC
J: TRBJ1-4; V: TRBV7-2; length: 14; size: NA; D: NA; CDR3: CASSSTGNAEKLFF; DNA: TGTGCCAGCAGCTCGACAGGAAACGCTGAAAAACTGTTTTTT
J: TRBJ2-7; V: TRBV3-1; length: 13; size: NA; D: TRBD2; CDR3: CASRPSGDYEQYF; DNA: TGTGCCAGCAGGCCTAGCGGGGACTACGAGCAGTACTTC
J: TRBJ2-3; V: TRBV29-1; length: 13; size: many; D: NA; CDR3: CSGGTQGTDTQYF; DNA: TGCAGCGGAGGAACCCAGGGGACTGATACGCAGTATTTT
J: TRBJ2-7; V: TRBV7-3; length: 16; size: NA; D: TRBD2; CDR3: CASSLRGASGSYEQYF; DNA: TGTGCCAGCAGCTTACGAGGGGCTAGCGGCTCCTACGAGCAGTACTTC
J: TRBJ1-6; V: TRBV12-3/TRBV12-4; length: 14; size: NA; D: NA; CDR3: CASSLTADNSPLHF; DNA: TGTGCCAGCAGCCTGACGGCCGATAATTCACCCCTCCACTTT
J: TRBJ2-7; V: TRBV25-1; length: 17; size: few; D: NA; CDR3: CASSEQRGRQTNYEQYF; DNA: TGTGCCAGCAGTGAGCAGAGGGGAAGACAGACTAACTACGAGCAGTACTTC
J: TRBJ1-2; V: TRBV25-1; length: 13; size: few; D: TRBD1; CDR3: CASQNRGLGGYTF; DNA: TGTGCCAGCCAGAACAGGGGGCTAGGGGGCTACACCTTC
J: TRBJ2-5; V: TRBV7-9; length: 16; size: NA; D: NA; CDR3: CASSLVASRHRETQYF; DNA: TGTGCCAGCAGCTTAGTCGCTAGCAGACACAGAGAGACCCAGTACTTC
J: TRBJ2-1; V: TRBV5-1; length: 16; size: NA; D: TRBD2; CDR3: CASSPSTSGTYNEQFF; DNA: TGCGCCAGCAGCCCATCGACTAGCGGGACCTACAATGAGCAGTTCTTC
J: TRBJ1-2; V: TRBV25-1; length: 15; size: NA; D: TRBD1; CDR3: CASSETGGANYGYTF; DNA: TGTGCCAGCAGCGAGACAGGGGGTGCTAACTATGGCTACACCTTC
J: TRBJ2-5; V: TRBV5-1; length: 14; size: few; D: NA; CDR3: CASSLEGGAETQYF; DNA: TGCGCCAGCAGCTTGGAAGGGGGAGCAGAGACCCAGTACTTC
J: TRBJ2-6; V: TRBV11-2; length: 16; size: NA; D: NA; CDR3: CASSLIRGSGANVLTF; DNA: TGTGCCAGCAGCTTAATCCGAGGCTCTGGGGCCAACGTCCTGACTTTC
J: TRBJ2-1; V: TRBV20-1; length: 15; size: NA; D: TRBD2; CDR3: CSARGLAGDYNEQFF; DNA: TGCAGTGCTAGAGGACTAGCGGGAGACTACAATGAGCAGTTCTTC
J: TRBJ2-3; V: TRBV4-2; length: 16; size: NA; D: TRBD2; CDR3: CASSPSGTQSTDTQYF; DNA: TGTGCCAGCAGCCCCAGCGGGACCCAAAGCACAGATACGCAGTATTTT
J: TRBJ2-7; V: TRBV29-1; length: 14; size: few; D: NA; CDR3: CSVEAGGRPYEQYF; DNA: TGCAGCGTTGAAGCCGGGGGGCGCCCCTACGAGCAGTACTTC
J: TRBJ2-3; V: TRBV4-2; length: 17; size: NA; D: TRBD1; CDR3: CASSQSPWDRSTDTQYF; DNA: TGTGCCAGCAGCCAATCTCCCTGGGACAGGAGCACAGATACGCAGTATTTT
J: TRBJ2-7; V: TRBV11-2; length: 14; size: NA; D: NA; CDR3: CASSRAGGPYEQYF; DNA: TGTGCCAGCAGCCGGGCCGGGGGGCCCTACGAGCAGTACTTC
J: TRBJ2-4; V: TRBV12-5; length: 15; size: NA; D: TRBD2; CDR3: CASGPLAGGRNIQYF; DNA: TGTGCTAGTGGTCCCCTAGCGGGAGGCCGAAACATTCAGTACTTC
J: TRBJ2-1; V: TRBV7-9; length: 16; size: NA; D: NA; CDR3: CASSFTRGSGEGEQFF; DNA: TGTGCCAGCAGCTTTACCAGGGGTTCAGGAGAGGGTGAGCAGTTCTTC
J: TRBJ2-5; V: TRBV6-5; length: 17; size: few; D: NA; CDR3: CASSYGAPSGIQETQYF; DNA: TGTGCCAGCAGTTACGGGGCGCCGTCCGGAATTCAAGAGACCCAGTACTTC
J: TRBJ2-7; V: TRBV20-1; length: 13; size: NA; D: NA; CDR3: CSARRLLAYEQYF; DNA: TGCAGTGCTCGCCGACTCCTTGCCTACGAGCAGTACTTC
J: TRBJ1-1; V: TRBV7-6; length: 15; size: NA; D: NA; CDR3: CASSLVGVGSTEAFF; DNA: TGTGCCAGCAGCTTAGTTGGGGTGGGATCCACTGAAGCTTTCTTT
J: TRBJ1-5; V: TRBV29-1; length: 13; size: few; D: NA; CDR3: CSVTTDSNQPQHF; DNA: TGCAGCGTAACCACAGATAGCAATCAGCCCCAGCATTTT
J: TRBJ2-1; V: TRBV6-1; length: 12; size: NA; D: TRBD2; CDR3: CASSLSGSPQFF; DNA: TGTGCCAGCAGCCTAAGCGGGAGTCCCCAGTTCTTC
J: TRBJ2-1; V: TRBV5-1; length: 13; size: once; D: NA; CDR3: CASSTRGEDEQFF; DNA: TGCGCCAGCAGCACGAGGGGGGAGGATGAGCAGTTCTTC
J: TRBJ1-2; V: TRBV10-1; length: 13; size: few; D: NA; CDR3: CASSARVGYGYTF; DNA: TGCGCCAGCAGTGCCCGGGTTGGATATGGCTACACCTTC
J: TRBJ2-7; V: TRBV12-3/TRBV12-4; length: 17; size: NA; D: NA; CDR3: CASSLVVARTFTYEQYF; DNA: TGTGCCAGCAGTTTAGTTGTTGCCCGGACATTCACCTACGAGCAGTACTTC
J: TRBJ2-1; V: TRBV6-5; length: 14; size: NA; D: TRBD1; CDR3: CASSQSGTDNEQFF; DNA: TGTGCCAGCAGTCAATCCGGGACAGACAATGAGCAGTTCTTC
J: TRBJ2-3; V: TRBV27; length: 16; size: NA; D: NA; CDR3: CASSLRAGRGTDTQYF; DNA: TGTGCCAGCAGTTTAAGGGCGGGGAGGGGGACAGATACGCAGTATTTT
J: TRBJ2-1; V: TRBV20-1; length: 14; size: NA; D: TRBD2; CDR3: CSARGTSVYNEQFF; DNA: TGCAGTGCCCGCGGGACTAGCGTCTACAATGAGCAGTTCTTC
J: TRBJ1-3; V: TRBV12-3/TRBV12-4; length: 13; size: NA; D: NA; CDR3: CASRQRDGNTIYF; DNA: TGTGCCAGCAGACAAAGGGATGGAAACACCATATATTTT
J: TRBJ2-3; V: TRBV10-3; length: 17; size: few; D: TRBD2; CDR3: CAISESSGSGDTDTQYF; DNA: TGTGCCATCAGTGAGTCAAGCGGGAGTGGGGACACAGATACGCAGTATTTT
J: TRBJ2-5; V: TRBV7-9; length: 15; size: NA; D: TRBD2; CDR3: CASSWTSGGSNEQYF; DNA: TGTGCCAGCAGCTGGACTAGCGGAGGGAGCAATGAGCAGTACTTC
J: TRBJ2-7; V: TRBV27; length: 14; size: few; D: NA; CDR3: CASSLGGWVYEQYF; DNA: TGTGCCAGCAGTTTAGGGGGTTGGGTTTACGAGCAGTACTTC